A single sample gave rise to the 27 T cell receptor gamma chains below, sequenced in a study of γδ T cells in repeated Plasmodium falciparum infection. Bulk repertoires came from Vgamma9/Vdelta2+ or Vdelta2-negative gammadelta T cells flow-sorted from PBMC. TCRdb redid the clone calls on the multiplex PCR reads with CATT. The sample consists of some 32,000 gamma-chain clones, more than 1.4% of them appearing once. Sequencing was performed on gamma-delta T cells from blood. Source of these receptors: a pool of human donors (malaria-infected and uninfected, not separated).

This clone was detected ten times or more. The likely explanation is a read error, given a far larger clone one base away. The sample has other DNA sequences that encode this CDR3 too. The gene calls are TRGV9 and TRGJP. The J gene was not available in TCRdb and was assigned here by matching the DNA to germline segments. The length of the CDR3 is 16 residues. Germline-derived CDR1 and CDR2 are GITISATS and ISYDGTV (reference sequence). The CDR3 sequence: CALWEAPKLGKKIKVF. In DNA, the CDR3 is TGCGCCTTGTGGGAGGCCCCGAAGTTGGGCAAAAAAATCAAGGTATTT.

This clone occurred many times. The same CDR3 also results from other DNA sequences found in this sample. J is TRGJP and V is TRGV9. Trimming cost V 4 bases and J 7 bases; bases outside gene matches: 4. Per germline, CDR1 GITISATS and CDR2 ISYDGTV (reference sequence). The CDR3 covers 15 residues. CDR3 DNA sequence: TGTGCCTTGTGGGAACGGGAGTTGGGCAAAAAAATCAAGGTATTT. Translation gives CALWERELGKKIKVF.

In its sample, this clone was seen a few times. This likely reflects a read error, since a far larger clone is one base away. Other DNA sequences from this sample encode an identical CDR3 as well. The V gene is TRGV9, the J gene TRGJ1 or TRGJ2. Matching the DNA to germline supplied the J gene, which TCRdb does not give. The junction had 18 bases not matched to a gene; V was cut back by 3 bases and J by 4 bases. Germline CDR1 reads GITISATS; CDR2 reads ISYDGTV (reference sequence). CDR3 size: 17 residues. The CDR3 bases are TGTGCCTTGTGGGAGCCAACAACCCCCTGGAACTATTATAAGAAACTCTTT. Amino acids: CALWEPTTPWNYYKKLF.

This clone was seen ten or more times. Only one base separates this from a far larger clonotype, so it likely reflects a read error. This chain joins TRGV9 and TRGJ1 or TRGJ2. Germline assignment: CDR1 GITISATS and CDR2 ISYDGTV (reference sequence). The CDR3 has 13 amino acids. The CDR3 region is CALWESSGYKKLF. CDR3 bases: TGTGCCTTGTGGGAGTCTAGTGGTTATAAGAAGCTCTTT.

Comments on this clone: This DNA translates differently at residue 4 from the TCRdb protein, which is that of a much larger clone; a read error is likely, and the protein shown is the DNA's own translation. The chain is built from TRGV5 and TRGJP2. TCRdb records no J gene; here it was assigned by comparing the DNA to germline. CDR1 is VINAFY and CDR2 is YDVSNSKD in the germline V gene. CDR3 length: 14 amino acids. The CDR3, as DNA: TGTGCCACCCGGGACAAACGTAGTGATTGGATCAAGACGTTT. Its translation: CATRDKRSDWIKTF.

This clone was seen many times. This may come from a read error, since a much larger clone is one base off. Other DNA sequences from this sample encode an identical CDR3 as well. The V gene is TRGV9, the J gene TRGJ1 or TRGJ2. The trim removed 1 base at V and 3 bases at J, leaving 3 bases unmatched. The CDR3 has 13 amino acids. Germline CDR1 reads GITISATS; CDR2 reads ISYDGTV (reference sequence). The CDR3 DNA sequence: TGTGCCTTGTGGGAGGTTAGTTATTATAAGAAACTCTTT. It translates to CALWEVSYYKKLF.

This clone was counted at least ten times. The likely explanation is a read error, given a far larger clone one base away. V gene TRGV5 combines with J gene TRGJP2. This CDR3 is built from 12 residues. Germline V CDR1 and CDR2: VINAFY, YDVSNSKD. With 5 bases clipped from V and 7 bases from J, the junction kept 4 bases outside the gene matches. CDR3 loop: CATWGADWIKTF. The CDR3 bases are TGTGCCACCTGGGGCGCTGATTGGATCAAGACGTTT.

This clone was seen at least ten times. The protein in TCRdb stems from a much larger clone and differs at residue 9 from this DNA's translation, likely a read error; here the protein is translated from the DNA. Here the V gene is TRGV3, but the J gene went uncalled. The length of the CDR3 is 11 residues. The V gene's germline CDR1 is VTNTFY and CDR2 YDVSTARD (reference sequence). CDR3 DNA sequence: TGTGCCACCTGGGACAGGCCAAGGGAACTCTTT. It yields the protein CATWDRPRELF.

This clone came up a few times. It is likely a read error: a sequence one base away is far more abundant. The gene calls are TRGV4 and TRGJ1 or TRGJ2. TCRdb supplies no J gene; here it was assigned by aligning the nucleotide sequence to germline. The CDR3 is 12 residues long. V shed 5 bases, J shed 3 bases, and the junction held 4 bases outside the gene matches. Germline CDR1 is EGSTGY and CDR2 is YDSYTSSV. Written as DNA, the CDR3 is TGTGCCACCTGGGCACCTTATTATAAGAAACTCTTT. Translated: CATWAPYYKKLF.

Only a few counts were recorded for this clone. Given a far larger clone just one base away, this is likely a sequencing read error. This chain connects TRGV8 to TRGJ1 or TRGJ2. Germline matching of the DNA provided the J gene here, since TCRdb leaves it blank. Germline V gives CDR1 VENAVY, CDR2 YDSYNSRV. CDR3 length equals 14 residues. V shed 1 base, J shed 4 bases, and the junction held 7 bases outside the gene matches. In DNA, the CDR3 is TGTGCCACCTGGGATAGAACGTGCTATTATAAGAAACTCTTT. Its translation: CATWDRTCYYKKLF.

Many counts were recorded for this clone. TCRdb's listed protein matches a much larger clone and diverges from this DNA's translation at residue 15, likely through a read error; the protein shown comes from the DNA. The V call is TRGV9, the J call TRGJP. No J gene was available from TCRdb, and it was assigned here by a germline match of the DNA. Germline V lookup: CDR1 GITISATS, CDR2 ISYDGTV (reference sequence). The CDR3 spans 18 residues. CDR3 sequence reads: CALWDLQEVVLGKKVKVF. CDR3 nucleotide sequence: TGTGCCTTGTGGGACCTGCAAGAGGTAGTGTTGGGCAAAAAAGTCAAGGTATTT.

This clone was seen many times. A far larger clone is one base from this, pointing to a likely read error. Distinct nucleotide sequences in the sample also encode this CDR3. The V and J genes are TRGV9 and TRGJP. TCRdb leaves out the J gene; it was filled in here by matching the DNA to germline. CDR3 size: 18 residues. CDR1 and CDR2 from the germline V gene are GITISATS and ISYDGTV (reference sequence). The CDR3 bases are TGTGCCCTGTGGGAGGACAATAAGGGGGAGTTGGGCAAAAAAATCAAGGTATTT. Its protein is CALWEDNKGELGKKIKVF.

This clone turned up a few times. This DNA's translation and the protein TCRdb lists, from a much larger clone, do not match at residue 3, likely due to a read error; the protein shown is translated from the DNA. The chain employs TRGV4 and TRGJ1 or TRGJ2. No J segment appears in TCRdb, so it was assigned here by matching the sequence to germline. The CDR3 covers 11 residues. V was clipped by 12 bases and J by 0 bases; unmatched bases: 5. The germline V gene encodes CDR1 EGSTGY and CDR2 YDSYTSSV. This CDR3 is CAAMNYYKKLF. Written as DNA, the CDR3 is TGTGCCGCCATGAATTATTATAAGAAACTCTTT.

This clone showed up just a few times. A far larger clone differs by one base, so this is likely a read error. Other DNA variants within this sample encode the same CDR3. This sequence joins TRGV8 and TRGJ1 or TRGJ2. TCRdb leaves out the J gene; it was filled in here by matching the DNA to germline. This CDR3 spans 13 amino acids. Germline CDR1 and CDR2: VENAVY and YDSYNSRV. Trimming took 3 bases from V and 4 from J; bases not matched to a gene: 6. The CDR3 DNA reads TGTGCCACCTGGGATTTCTCATATTATAAGAAACTCTTT. Its protein product is CATWDFSYYKKLF.

In its sample, this clone was seen many times. The protein in this entry is translated from the DNA; at residue 7 it differs from the protein listed in TCRdb. The same CDR3 also results from other DNA sequences found in this sample. The chain couples TRGV9 to TRGJP1. Trimming removed 1 base from V and 0 bases from J; junction bases left unmatched: 2. Germline-derived CDR1 and CDR2 are GITISATS and ISYDGTV (reference sequence). The CDR3 runs 15 residues. This chain's CDR3 is CALWEVYTTGWFKIF. The CDR3 DNA is TGTGCCTTGTGGGAGGTTTATACCACTGGTTGGTTCAAGATATTT.

This clone was recorded many times. A far larger clone is only one base removed, so a read error is likely. This sample also contains other DNA sequences that code for the same CDR3. The genes are TRGV4 and TRGJ1 or TRGJ2. With 1 base clipped from V and 7 bases from J, the junction kept 7 bases outside the gene matches. The germline CDR1 and CDR2 sequences are EGSTGY and YDSYTSSV. The CDR3 consists of 13 residues. The CDR3 here is CATWDGPPYKKLF. DNA of the CDR3: TGTGCCACCTGGGATGGACCCCCCTATAAGAAACTCTTT.

This clone was seen ten or more times. This is likely an artifact of a read error, given a far larger clone one base away. The same CDR3 arises from other DNA sequences in this sample as well. This chain links TRGV9 with TRGJ1 or TRGJ2. Since TCRdb gives no J gene, matching the DNA to germline was used here to assign it. There are 13 residues in the CDR3. Germline CDR1 reads GITISATS; CDR2 reads ISYDGTV (reference sequence). The CDR3 region is CALWEACYYKKLF. The CDR3, as DNA: TGTGCCCTGTGGGAAGCTTGTTATTATAAGAAACTCTTT.

This clone was found many times. This may be a read error, as it is one base from a much larger clone. This specimen includes other DNA sequences encoding the same CDR3. The chain carries TRGV4 and TRGJ1 or TRGJ2. V lost 1 base and J lost 3; bases outside the gene matches: 3. The CDR3 sequence is 13 residues long. The germline gives CDR1 EGSTGY, CDR2 YDSYTSSV. CDR3 protein: CATWDGPYYKKLF. The CDR3 DNA reads as TGTGCCACCTGGGATGGCCCTTATTATAAGAAACTCTTT.

This clone was seen many times. With a far larger clone one base away, a read error is the likely cause. At the DNA level, this CDR3 is encoded by other sequences in the same sample as well. The gene calls are TRGV9 and TRGJP. TCRdb gives no J gene; it was assigned here by matching the DNA to germline. The CDR3 runs 18 residues. V gave up 2 bases and J gave up 7 bases; unmatched junction bases: 11. The germline CDR1 and CDR2 sequences are GITISATS and ISYDGTV (reference sequence). CDR3 amino acids: CALWEDNKGELGKKIKVF. The CDR3 bases are TGTGCCTTGTGGGAGGATAATAAGGGGGAGTTGGGCAAAAAAATCAAGGTATTT.

This clone turned up a few times. The TCRdb record carries a much larger clone's protein, which differs from this DNA's translation at residue 12; a read error is the likely cause, and the protein listed here is the DNA translation. The same CDR3 arises from other DNA sequences in this sample as well. The V gene corresponds to TRGV9; no J gene was called. Per germline, CDR1 GITISATS and CDR2 ISYDGTV (reference sequence). CDR3 size: 14 residues. The CDR3 DNA is TGTGCCTTGTGGGAGCCGAAGACTTATTATAAGAACCTCTTT. This sequence encodes CALWEPKTYYKNLF.

Comments on this clone: The protein recorded in TCRdb matches a much larger clone and deviates from this DNA's translation at residue 9, suggesting a read error; the protein here is obtained by translating the DNA. This chain joins TRGV3 and TRGJ1 or TRGJ2. Assignment of the J gene here rests on matching the DNA to germline, because TCRdb gives none. CDR3 size: 14 residues. Germline V CDR1 and CDR2: VTNTFY, YDVSTARD (reference sequence). CDR3 amino acids: CATWDRQNCYKKLF. CDR3 nucleotides: TGTGCCACCTGGGACAGACAGAATTGTTATAAGAAACTCTTT.

Notes on this clone: TCRdb lists the protein of a much larger clone for this DNA, which differs at residue 5, so this is likely a read error; the protein given here is translated from the DNA itself. The chain carries TRGV9 and TRGJ1 or TRGJ2. No J segment appears in TCRdb, so it was assigned here by matching the sequence to germline. CDR3 length: 13 residues. The V gene's germline CDR1 is GITISATS and CDR2 ISYDGTV (reference sequence). Unmatched junction bases numbered 6, after V lost 5 bases and J lost 2 bases. CDR3: CALWGLYYYKKLF. Written as DNA, the CDR3 is TGTGCCTTGTGGGGATTATATTATTATAAGAAACTCTTT.

About this clone itself: This DNA translates differently at residue 8 from the TCRdb protein, which is that of a much larger clone; a read error is likely, and the protein shown is the DNA's own translation. The V call is TRGV8, the J call TRGJP2. The J gene comes from matching the DNA to germline here; TCRdb lacks it. This CDR3 comprises 14 residues. Germline assignment: CDR1 VENAVY and CDR2 YDSYNSRV. The CDR3 sequence: CATWEYSGDWIKTF. The CDR3 DNA is TGTGCCACCTGGGAGTATAGTGGTGATTGGATCAAGACGTTT.

A word on this clone: The protein held in TCRdb is that of a much larger clone and does not match this DNA's translation at residue 9, likely because of a read error; the protein shown is translated from the DNA. V gene TRGV9 combines with J gene TRGJ1 or TRGJ2. The J gene, missing from TCRdb, was assigned here through DNA to germline matching. Germline trimming cut 0 bases from V and 9 bases from J; bases unmatched to any gene: 8. Germline values: CDR1 GITISATS, CDR2 ISYDGTV (reference sequence). The CDR3 spans 13 residues. Here the CDR3 DNA reads TGTGCCTTGTGGGAGGTGCTACGGTGTAAGAAACTCTTT. This encodes CALWEVLRCKKLF.

To note about this clone: One base separates it from a far larger clone, so it is likely a read error. Other DNA sequences in this sample translate to the same CDR3. The CDR3 DNA is TGTGCCACTTGGGGAGATTATAAGAAACTCTTT. Translating it yields CATWGDYKKLF. The chain couples TRGV3 to TRGJ1 or TRGJ2. Germline matching of the DNA provided the J gene here, since TCRdb leaves it blank. The length of the CDR3 is 11 residues. Per germline, CDR1 VTNTFY and CDR2 YDVSTARD (reference sequence).

This clone showed up many times. A much larger clone sits a single nucleotide away, making a read error possible. The chain uses TRGV4 and TRGJ1 or TRGJ2. TCRdb supplies no J gene; here it was assigned by aligning the nucleotide sequence to germline. Germline V CDR1 and CDR2: EGSTGY, YDSYTSSV. Germline trimming cut 1 base from V and 3 bases from J; bases unmatched to any gene: 9. The CDR3 is 15 amino acids. This chain's CDR3 is CATWDGLTCYYKKLF. As DNA, the CDR3 is TGTGCCACCTGGGATGGCCTCACCTGTTATTATAAGAAACTCTTT.

This clone was recorded many times. TCRdb's protein, taken from a much larger clone, differs from this DNA's translation at residue 12, likely owing to a read error; the protein displayed comes from the DNA. The J gene went uncalled, whereas the V gene is TRGV9. Germline V CDR1 and CDR2: GITISATS, ISYDGTV (reference sequence). This CDR3 has 14 residues. CDR3 sequence (DNA): TGTGCCTTGTGGGAGGTGGCGGGCAAAAAAATCAGGGTATTT. Its protein is CALWEVAGKKIRVF.